What follows is one T cell receptor beta chain and its context. The antigen remains unidentified. These data originate in a study of cytomegalovirus exposure and HLA in healthy donors. The trim removed 4 bases at V and 3 bases at J, leaving 6 bases unmatched. Germline V gives CDR1 MNHEY, CDR2 SMNVEV (reference sequence). The length of the CDR3 is 14 residues. The study ran its PCR with 60 Vbeta and 13 Jbeta primers. Generated by immunoSEQ multiplex PCR, the TCRdb table keeps only in-frame clones and is missing some. This sample has about 150,000 clones; just under 80% occur once, and the top ten carry roughly 13%. The study, taken as a whole, reports: Most of the TCR beta V segments (in an earlier analysis) were productive either about 90% or about 30% of the time. In presence/absence analyses, roughly uniform sequencing depth across donors was assumed.

This TCR was recovered from a woman aged 45-65 years in good health and CMV-seropositive. Sequenced input: PBMCs. The genes are TRBV27 and TRBJ2-7; 7 positions agree with TRBD1. The CDR3 region is CASSSQTGNYEQYF. As DNA, the CDR3 is TGTGCCAGCAGTTCCCAGACAGGGAACTACGAGCAGTACTTC.